The following is a T cell receptor (beta chain) sequence with its context. Its antigen remains undetermined. No clone much larger than this one lies a single base away; base qualities are absent. TCRbeta CDR3 regions were amplified from genomic DNA using the immunoSEQ Assay, a bias-controlled multiplex PCR. The published analysis was carried out like this. Nucleated cell counts per sample were estimated from amplification of reference gene primers within the assay. To quantify the absolute abundance of each unique TCRbeta CDR3 rearrangement, sequence reads were collapsed and filtered. For each sample, productive Simpson clonality was calculated as the square root of Simpson's diversity index over productive rearrangements. TCRdb limited this immuneACCESS table to in-frame rearrangements with V and J called. A share of clones is missing; checked studies link under half to unresolved V genes, and the rest is unexplained. Clone size and V and J calls were adopted from that table, with D and trimming inferred from the DNA. The sample table records around 100,000 clones; about nine tenths of these occur just once. The top ten clonotypes cover more than 15% of the sample.

Collaborating institutions collected whole blood in K2EDTA tubes following their own protocols. For TCRbeta analysis, collaborators shipped samples in one of three forms: frozen whole blood, isolated PBMCs, or DNA extracted from either of those sample types. The data originate from a study of blood T cell repertoires in COVID-19 (TCRdb year 2020). Study-level background: Samples from collaborators originated in the United States, Italy and Spain and spanned both the acute and convalescent phases of COVID-19. The prospective study material was composed of cDNA or gDNA derived from T cells, B-cell-depleted T cells, or PBMCs. The dataset comprised deeply sampled blood TCRbeta repertoires from subjects exposed to, actively infected with, or recovered from COVID-19. A freely available public database, intended as a resource for researchers studying the immune response to SARS-CoV-2, is where the repertoires were released. The samples were drawn from the first 160 participants of the ongoing ImmuneRACE study and from 950 to 1,500 subjects provided by 6 global collaborators. The sample metadata nearly always contained a de-identified subject ID, COVID-19 status, age in years and sex. Where available, HLA class I and class II types were taken from metadata supplied by the sample provider and were not determined by assay-based typing. The full study reports these points: Clinical and demographic metadata were provided uncurated, with the amount varying by source and participant.

From the cysteine through the phenylalanine, the CDR3 covers 16 amino acids. Solely the CDR3 DNA is kept, with 48 bases framed from the first base. A distance of 12 bases separates the germline ends of V and J, which lose 3 bases and 1 base respectively. For CDR1 and CDR2, the germline V gene lists KGHSH and LQKENI. The TCR originated in a woman older than 75 in a cohort sampled during active COVID-19. The chain is encoded by TRBV18 joined to TRBJ2-2; the best D guess is TRBD2, with 5 bases matching. Sequenced: peripheral blood. CDR3 sequence: CASSPGKQENTGELFF. The nucleotide sequence reads as follows: TGTGCCAGCTCACCCGGGAAACAAGAGAACACCGGGGAGCTGTTTTTT. Extended through the reference TRBV18 and TRBJ2-2 proteins, this CDR3 yields the full variable domain: NAGVMQNPRHLVRRRGQEARLRCSPMKGHSHVYWYRQLPEEGLKFMVYLQKENIIDESGMPKERFSAEFPKEGPSILRIQQVVRGDSAAYFCASSPGKQENTGELFFGEGSRLTVL.